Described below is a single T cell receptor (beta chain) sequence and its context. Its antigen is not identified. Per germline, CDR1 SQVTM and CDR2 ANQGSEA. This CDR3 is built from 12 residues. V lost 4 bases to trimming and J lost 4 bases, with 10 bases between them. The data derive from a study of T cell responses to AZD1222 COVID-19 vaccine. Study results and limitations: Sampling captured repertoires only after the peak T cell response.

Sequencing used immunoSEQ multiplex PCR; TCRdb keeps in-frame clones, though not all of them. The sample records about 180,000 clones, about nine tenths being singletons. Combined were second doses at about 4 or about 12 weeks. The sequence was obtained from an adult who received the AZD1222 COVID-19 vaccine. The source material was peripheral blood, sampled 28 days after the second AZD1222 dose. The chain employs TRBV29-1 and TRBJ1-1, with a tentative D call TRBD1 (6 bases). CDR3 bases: TGCAGCGTTGTCAGGGGCAGCACTGAAGCTTTCTTT. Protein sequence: CSVVRGSTEAFF.